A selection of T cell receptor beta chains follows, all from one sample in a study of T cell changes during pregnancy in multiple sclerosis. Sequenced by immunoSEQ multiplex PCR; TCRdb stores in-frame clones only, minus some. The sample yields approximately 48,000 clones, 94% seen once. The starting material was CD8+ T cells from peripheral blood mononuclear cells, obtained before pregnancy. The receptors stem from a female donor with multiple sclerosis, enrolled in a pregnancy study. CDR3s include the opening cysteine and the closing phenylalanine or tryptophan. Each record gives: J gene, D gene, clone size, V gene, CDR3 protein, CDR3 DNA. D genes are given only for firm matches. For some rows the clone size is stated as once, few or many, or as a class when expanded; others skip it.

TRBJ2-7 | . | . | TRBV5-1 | CASSLGGEQYF | TGCGCCAGCAGCCTCGGTGGCGAGCAGTACTTC
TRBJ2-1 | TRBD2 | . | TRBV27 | CASSFGTSGINEQFF | TGTGCCAGCAGTTTTGGGACTAGCGGTATCAATGAGCAGTTCTTC
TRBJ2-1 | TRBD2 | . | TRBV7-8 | CASSWGGGYYNEQFF | TGTGCCAGCAGCTGGGGGGGAGGATACTACAATGAGCAGTTCTTC
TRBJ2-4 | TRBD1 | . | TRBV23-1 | CARRQGNIQYF | TGCGCCAGGAGACAGGGGAACATTCAGTACTTC
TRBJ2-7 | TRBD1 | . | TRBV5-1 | CASSSGTGVYEQYF | TGCGCCAGCAGCTCCGGGACAGGGGTATACGAGCAGTACTTC
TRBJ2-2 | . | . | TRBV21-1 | CAPQGGGELFF | TGTGCCCCCCAGGGTGGCGGGGAGCTGTTTTTT
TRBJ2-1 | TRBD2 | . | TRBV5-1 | CASSLGALGAGGPYNEQFF | TGCGCCAGCAGCTTGGGGGCCCTTGGAGCGGGAGGGCCATACAATGAGCAGTTCTTC
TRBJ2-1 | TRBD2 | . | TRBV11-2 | CASSLEASGFYNEQFF | TGTGCCAGCAGCTTAGAGGCTAGCGGGTTTTACAATGAGCAGTTCTTC
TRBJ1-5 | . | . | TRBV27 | CASSPTLGGLNQPQHF | TGTGCCAGCAGTCCTACCCTCGGGGGACTCAATCAGCCCCAGCATTTT
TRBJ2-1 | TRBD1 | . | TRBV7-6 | CASSLNKPGQGRNEQFF | TGTGCCAGCAGCTTGAACAAGCCGGGACAGGGGAGGAATGAGCAGTTCTTC
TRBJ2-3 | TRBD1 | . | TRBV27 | CASDIRDRERPGVNTQYF | TGTGCCAGCGATATCCGGGACAGGGAACGGCCCGGGGTGAATACGCAGTATTTT
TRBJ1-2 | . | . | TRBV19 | CASSIGLRQGHGYTF | TGTGCCAGTAGTATAGGTTTGAGGCAGGGGCATGGCTACACCTTC
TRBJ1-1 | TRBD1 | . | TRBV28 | CASSLPRTGTGTEAFF | TGTGCCAGCAGCCTACCCCGAACCGGGACAGGGACTGAAGCTTTCTTT
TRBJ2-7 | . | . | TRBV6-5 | CASSYSSGNPYEQYF | TGTGCCAGCAGTTACTCGTCAGGGAACCCCTACGAGCAGTACTTC
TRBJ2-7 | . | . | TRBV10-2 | CASSESRGYEQYF | TGCGCCAGCAGTGAGTCGAGAGGGTACGAGCAGTACTTC
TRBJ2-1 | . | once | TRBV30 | CAWSPGGASSYNEQFF | TGTGCCTGGAGTCCGGGCGGGGCAAGCTCCTACAATGAGCAGTTCTTC
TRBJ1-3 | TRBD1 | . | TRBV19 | CASSMDRGGGNTIYF | TGTGCCAGTAGCATGGACAGGGGAGGAGGAAACACCATATATTTT
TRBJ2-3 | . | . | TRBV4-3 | CASSQDYRGTDTQYF | TGCGCCAGCAGCCAAGATTACAGGGGCACAGATACGCAGTATTTT
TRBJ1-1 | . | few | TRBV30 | CAWSPSGGSEAFF | TGTGCCTGGAGCCCCAGTGGAGGATCCGAAGCTTTCTTT
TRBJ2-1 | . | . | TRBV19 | CASRTARGHGQFF | TGTGCCAGTAGGACAGCCCGTGGGCATGGGCAGTTCTTC
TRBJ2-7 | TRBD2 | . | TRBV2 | CASSGAGGAGRYEQYF | TGTGCCAGCAGTGGGGCGGGGGGAGCGGGAAGGTACGAGCAGTACTTC
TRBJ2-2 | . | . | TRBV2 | CASSEGASSQQNTGELFF | TGTGCCAGCAGTGAGGGTGCTAGCAGCCAACAGAACACCGGGGAGCTGTTTTTT
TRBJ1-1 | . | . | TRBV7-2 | CASSFGSGTEAFF | TGTGCCAGCAGCTTTGGGTCGGGCACTGAAGCTTTCTTT
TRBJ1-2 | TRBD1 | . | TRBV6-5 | CASKVTGKGYTF | TGTGCCAGCAAGGTGACAGGGAAAGGCTACACCTTC
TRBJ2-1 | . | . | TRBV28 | CASSSGLLPEQFF | TGTGCCAGCAGTTCCGGACTACTTCCTGAGCAGTTCTTC